The 27 T cell receptor beta chains below were found in one sample sequenced in a study of OX40 agonist ivuxolimab in advanced cancers. Method: immunoSEQ multiplex PCR; TCRdb's copy keeps in-frame clones and lacks some. The data contain 90,000 or so clones, roughly 86% of them singletons. The sequencing here drew on CD4+ or CD8+ T cells sorted from blood, taken in a trial of the OX40 agonist ivuxolimab. All receptors derive from an adult with an advanced solid tumor such as melanoma, head and neck, liver or kidney cancer.

The chain links TRBV5-4 to TRBJ2-7; D call uncertain. The CDR3 length is 16 residues. V was shortened by 0 bases and J by 2 bases, with 15 bases between the two germline ends. The germline V gene encodes CDR1 SGHNT and CDR2 YYREEE (reference sequence). The CDR3 region is CASSLAVGIGTYEQYV. CDR3 DNA sequence: TGTGCCAGCAGCTTGGCCGTGGGGATTGGGACCTACGAGCAGTACGTC.

The rearrangement uses TRBV29-1 and TRBJ1-1; possibly TRBD1 for D (5 bases). CDR1 is SQVTM and CDR2 is ANQGSEA in the germline V gene. V gave up 6 bases and J gave up 5 bases, with 16 bases separating them. This CDR3 contains 13 residues. The CDR3 spells CSVNGGFGTEAFF. CDR3 bases: TGCAGCGTCAACGGGGGGTTTGGGACTGAAGCTTTCTTT.

Only a few counts were recorded for this clone. This chain uses TRBV18 with TRBJ1-2, with D unclear. Germline lookup yields CDR1 KGHSH and CDR2 LQKENI. V gave up 0 bases and J gave up 5 bases, with 7 bases separating them. There are 13 residues in the CDR3. The CDR3 DNA reads TGTGCCAGCTCACCACCGGGAGGGTATGGCTACACCTTC. This gives the protein CASSPPGGYGYTF.

The chain couples TRBV28 to TRBJ1-3, with 7 bases lining up with TRBD1. Germline CDR1 is MDHEN and CDR2 is SYDVKM. CDR3 length equals 15 residues. Losses at the gene ends were 1 base for V and 2 bases for J; bases not matched to a gene: 2. CDR3 amino acids: CASSLSQGAGNTIYF. CDR3 DNA: TGTGCCAGCAGTTTATCCCAGGGGGCTGGAAACACCATATATTTT.

This sequence joins TRBV6-6 and TRBJ2-2, with D possibly being TRBD1 (6 bases). The CDR3 spans 14 residues. Germline V gene data show CDR1 as MNHNY and CDR2 as SVGAGI (reference sequence). Trimming cost V 7 bases and J 1 base, with 10 bases left between them. The DNA of the CDR3 is TGTGCCAGCACCGGGACAAGGAACACCGGGGAGCTGTTTTTT. Translated, it gives CASTGTRNTGELFF.

The V and J genes are TRBV11-3 and TRBJ2-1, with 11 bases matching TRBD2. Unmatched junction bases numbered 12, after V lost 5 bases and J lost 9 bases. The CDR3 consists of 16 residues. Germline lookup yields CDR1 SGHNT and CDR2 YENEEA. For the CDR3, the DNA is TGTGCCAGCAGCCCCCCACGGACTAGCGGGTGGCCTGAGCAGTTCTTC. Amino acids: CASSPPRTSGWPEQFF.

This chain connects TRBV2 to TRBJ1-3; D unresolved. This CDR3 is built from 15 residues. Trimming left V 5 bases short and J 0 bases short, with 11 bases between. Germline CDR1 is SNHLY and CDR2 is FYNNEI. CDR3 residues: CASSHDTVSGNTIYF. The CDR3 nucleotides read TGTGCCAGCAGTCACGACACCGTCTCTGGAAACACCATATATTTT.

This clone was counted once. V gene TRBV27 combines with J gene TRBJ2-2; either TRBD1 or TRBD2 may fit D (5 bases each). The germline V gene encodes CDR1 MNHEY and CDR2 SMNVEV (reference sequence). CDR3 size: 14 residues. V was shortened by 5 bases and J by 7 bases, with 14 bases between the two germline ends. The CDR3 DNA is TGTGCCAGCAGTGTATGGGACGAAAACGGGGAGCTGTTTTTT. Translating gives CASSVWDENGELFF.

This chain uses TRBV27 with TRBJ1-5; D not resolved. The CDR3 is 14 residues long. Germline-derived CDR1 and CDR2 are MNHEY and SMNVEV (reference sequence). V lost 5 bases, J lost 3 bases, and 11 bases lay in between. CDR3 amino acids: CASSPHANNQPQHF. In DNA form, the CDR3 reads TGTGCCAGCAGTCCACACGCGAACAATCAGCCCCAGCATTTT.

Comments on this clone: This may be a read error, as it is one base from a much larger clone. At the DNA level, this CDR3 is encoded by other sequences in the same sample as well. The V call is TRBV6-4, the J call TRBJ2-4, with TRBD2 matching 7 bases. The germline V gene encodes CDR1 MRHNA and CDR2 SNTAGT. The CDR3 is 14 amino acids. The CDR3 sequence is CASATSASGGIQYF. For the CDR3, the DNA is TGTGCTAGCGCAACTAGCGCAAGTGGGGGCATTCAGTACTTC.

The V gene is TRBV6-1, the J gene TRBJ2-2; a weak D match, TRBD2 (5 bases). Germline V gives CDR1 MNHNS, CDR2 SASEGT. The CDR3 has 14 amino acids. V shed 4 bases and J shed 4 bases, with 10 bases lying between them. The chain's CDR3 is CASSVSGSTGELFF. The DNA of the CDR3 is TGTGCCAGCAGTGTGTCGGGGTCCACCGGGGAGCTGTTTTTT.

The chain carries TRBV27 and TRBJ2-5; D might be TRBD2 (6 bases). The CDR3 sequence is 16 residues long. V lost 0 bases to trimming and J lost 5 bases, with 16 bases between them. The germline gives CDR1 MNHEY, CDR2 SMNVEV (reference sequence). CDR3 sequence (DNA): TGTGCCAGCAGTTTATCCGGCGGGACCAGTTTGGAGACCCAGTACTTC. Translating it yields CASSLSGGTSLETQYF.

The chain couples TRBV4-1 to TRBJ2-7; D unresolved. The CDR3 contains 15 residues. V was clipped by 1 base and J by 2 bases, with 12 bases between them. Germline V gene data show CDR1 as MGHRA and CDR2 as YSYEKL. The CDR3 protein is CASSQVGDGAYEQYF. CDR3 in DNA: TGCGCCAGCAGCCAAGTCGGAGACGGAGCCTACGAGCAGTACTTC.

J is TRBJ1-5 and V is TRBV10-2; D not certain. Trimming removed 6 bases from V and 3 bases from J, with 12 bases in between. Germline CDR1 is WSHSY and CDR2 is SAAADI. The CDR3 spans 14 residues. CDR3 sequence (DNA): TGCGCCAGCAGGTTAAGTGGAGACAATCAGCCCCAGCATTTT. This sequence encodes CASRLSGDNQPQHF.

The V call is TRBV30, the J call TRBJ1-2; the D gene is possibly TRBD1 (5 bases). The CDR3 is 15 amino acids. The ends were cut back, 3 bases at V and 3 bases at J, with 17 bases in the middle. Germline V gives CDR1 GTSNPN, CDR2 SVGIG (reference sequence). CDR3 sequence reads: CAWRGARAPYYGYTF. The DNA for the CDR3 is TGTGCCTGGAGGGGCGCCAGGGCCCCCTACTATGGCTACACCTTC.

DNA of the CDR3: TGTGCCAGCAGCGACCTAGGTCTAAGCTCCTACGAGCAGTACTTC. As protein: CASSDLGLSSYEQYF. The rearrangement links TRBV28 to TRBJ2-5; D ambiguous. TRBJ2-7 matches the DNA end more closely, so the J call is doubtful. This CDR3 has 15 residues. CDR1 MDHEN and CDR2 SYDVKM come from the germline V gene.

The count of this clone is one. V and J are TRBV5-1 and TRBJ2-1; TRBD2 aligns across 9 bases. From germline, CDR1 is SGHRS and CDR2 YFSETQ. V shed 5 bases and J 3 bases; nucleotides not matched to a gene: 6. This CDR3 comprises 15 residues. The CDR3 DNA sequence: TGCGCCAGCAGGTTTAGCGGGAGCCTCTACAATGAGCAGTTCTTC. Encoded protein: CASRFSGSLYNEQFF.

Relative to its sample, this clone is medium-sized (0.01 to 0.1%). The chain has TRBV27 and TRBJ1-3, with D unclear. This CDR3 spans 14 amino acids. Germline V lookup: CDR1 MNHEY, CDR2 SMNVEV (reference sequence). Between the trimmed V and J ends, which lost 5 bases and 0 bases, there was a span of 8 bases. As DNA, the CDR3 is TGTGCCAGCAGTCCCGTGTTCTCTGGAAACACCATATATTTT. Translation gives CASSPVFSGNTIYF.

The CDR3 nucleotides read TGTGCCTGGAGTGTACTAGGGTTTATCGATGAGCAGTTCTTC. This sequence encodes CAWSVLGFIDEQFF. The chain recombines TRBV30 with TRBJ2-1; possible D gene TRBD2, 5 bases. Germline lookup yields CDR1 GTSNPN and CDR2 SVGIG (reference sequence). Trimming removed 0 bases from V and 8 bases from J, with 14 bases in between. CDR3 length equals 14 residues.

V and J are TRBV11-3 and TRBJ2-3, with D possibly being TRBD2 (5 bases). The V end lost 1 base, the J end lost 4 bases, and 15 bases lay between the germline ends. Germline V CDR1 and CDR2: SGHNT, YENEEA. This CDR3 is 16 amino acids long. The CDR3 region has the DNA TGTGCCAGCAGCTTAGTAGTGGGAGCAACCGCAGATACGCAGTATTTT. This sequence encodes CASSLVVGATADTQYF.

This sequence joins TRBV6-5 and TRBJ1-1; possibly TRBD1 for D (5 bases). Looked up from germline, CDR1 is MNHEY and CDR2 is SVGAGI. The V end lost 7 bases, the J end lost 1 base, and 16 bases lay between the germline ends. This CDR3 has 15 amino acids. CDR3 protein: CASIYGWGTNTEAFF. The CDR3 region has the DNA TGTGCCAGCATCTATGGTTGGGGGACGAACACTGAAGCTTTCTTT.

J is TRBJ2-3 and V is TRBV10-3, with TRBD1 matching over 9 bases. This CDR3 has 14 amino acids. Trimming cost V 8 bases and J 0 bases; bases outside gene matches: 3. Germline V CDR1 and CDR2: ENHRY, SYGVKD. The chain's CDR3 is CAIRGQGSTDTQYF. In nucleotides, the CDR3 is TGTGCCATCCGAGGACAGGGGAGCACAGATACGCAGTATTTT.

This chain uses TRBV11-3 with TRBJ1-6, with D possibly being TRBD1 (6 bases). The CDR3 runs 14 residues. Germline CDR1 and CDR2: SGHNT and YENEEA. V lost 7 bases, J lost 6 bases, and 13 bases lay in between. The CDR3 here is CASTRTDSNSPLHF. CDR3 coding DNA: TGTGCCAGCACACGAACGGACAGTAATTCACCCCTCCACTTT.

The rearrangement uses TRBV6-4 and TRBJ1-1; unclear D gene. The CDR3 is 13 residues long. Trimming left V 6 bases short and J 3 bases short, with 11 bases between. From germline, CDR1 is MRHNA and CDR2 SNTAGT. The CDR3 protein is CASRLERDTEAFF. CDR3 sequence (DNA): TGTGCCAGCAGACTTGAAAGGGACACTGAAGCTTTCTTT.

This chain links TRBV19 with TRBJ2-6; D remains ambiguous. The germline CDR1 and CDR2 sequences are LNHDA and SQIVND (reference sequence). This CDR3 comprises 15 residues. V was clipped by 6 bases and J by 2 bases, with 11 bases between them. CDR3 protein: CASSAGQTGANVLTF. CDR3 sequence (DNA): TGTGCCAGTAGCGCCGGCCAGACTGGGGCCAACGTCCTGACTTTC.

In DNA form, the CDR3 reads TGTGCCAGCAGTGACCTACCGGGACAGGGGTACAATGAGCAGTTCTTC. It is translated as CASSDLPGQGYNEQFF. The chain has TRBV6-4 and TRBJ2-1; TRBD1 matches at 10 bases. Germline assignment: CDR1 MRHNA and CDR2 SNTAGT. V gave up 2 bases and J gave up 4 bases; unmatched junction bases: 5. CDR3 length: 16 amino acids.

In its sample, this clone was seen a few times. The rearrangement uses TRBV6-6 and TRBJ1-1; D is ambiguous. This CDR3 region has 15 residues. Germline V gene sequence: CDR1 MNHNY, CDR2 SVGAGI (reference sequence). The V end was cut by 5 bases, the J end by 4 bases, with 17 bases between. DNA of the CDR3: TGTGCCAGCAGTCCTACTTCGACCTGGGGCACTGAAGCTTTCTTT. It codes for CASSPTSTWGTEAFF.